Below, 9 T cell receptor beta chains from the same sample are listed, as sequenced in a study of Graves' ophthalmopathy and Graves' hyperthyroidism. TCR beta CDR3 amplification used RNA transcripts. The first-round RT-PCR employed HTBI primers together with the Qiagen OneStep RT-PCR kit. A multiplex PCR was then performed as the second round. A single record per CDR3 protein comes from TCRdb applying MiXCR to the multiplex PCR reads. The sample consists of more than 300,000 distinct CDR3 sequences, about 18% of them appearing once. Sequenced input: peripheral blood. All receptors derive from an adult woman with stable Graves' hyperthyroidism.

This clonotype was recorded many times. V and J are TRBV6-2 or TRBV6-3 and TRBJ2-7, with D perhaps TRBD1 or TRBD2 (5 bases each). The germline gives CDR1 MNHEY, CDR2 SVGEGT. The CDR3 length is 14 residues. V was trimmed by 5 bases and J by 2 bases, leaving 13 bases between them. CDR3 DNA: TGTGCCAGCAGTCATCGGGACGGTCCCTACGAGCAGTACTTC. It yields the protein CASSHRDGPYEQYF.

This clonotype appeared many times. J is TRBJ1-2 and V is TRBV5-1; 7 bases are a match to TRBD1. Germline CDR1 and CDR2: SGHRS and YFSETQ. V was clipped by 4 bases and J by 1 base; unmatched bases: 7. This CDR3 comprises 15 residues. CDR3 coding DNA: TGCGCCAGCAGCACAGACAGGGAGTTTAACTATGGCTACACCTTC. This sequence encodes CASSTDREFNYGYTF.

This clonotype has ten or more counts. This chain connects TRBV5-1 to TRBJ1-2; D remains ambiguous. The CDR3 runs 16 residues. V shed 1 base and J shed 2 bases, with 15 bases lying between them. CDR1 and CDR2 from the germline V gene are SGHRS and YFSETQ. The CDR3 protein is CASSLSFGDQNYGYTF. The CDR3 DNA is TGCGCCAGCAGCTTGTCTTTCGGGGATCAAAACTATGGCTACACCTTC.

This clonotype has at least ten counts. This rearrangement joins TRBV12-3 or TRBV12-4 to TRBJ1-1; 10 bases align to TRBD1. CDR3 size: 16 residues. Unmatched junction bases numbered 8, after V lost 5 bases and J lost 2 bases. For the CDR3, the DNA is TGTGCCAGCAGTCTACTGACAGGGGGCGATAACACTGAAGCTTTCTTT. Translation: CASSLLTGGDNTEAFF.

This clonotype was seen at least ten times. The rearrangement joins TRBV2 to TRBJ1-1, with a weak D call TRBD1 (5 bases). The germline CDR1 and CDR2 sequences are SNHLY and FYNNEI. There are 14 residues in the CDR3. Trimming stripped 4 bases from V and 3 bases from J, with 12 bases between. The CDR3 nucleotides are TGTGCCAGCAGTGTGGGGACCCAACACACTGAAGCTTTCTTT. Amino acids: CASSVGTQHTEAFF.

There are many counts of this clonotype. The genes are TRBV7-8 and TRBJ2-7; D is possibly TRBD1 (6 bases). Between the trimmed V and J ends, which lost 5 bases and 5 bases, there was a span of 13 bases. CDR1 SGHVS and CDR2 FQNEAQ come from the germline V gene. The CDR3 loop spans 13 amino acids. The CDR3: CASSLQGPNEQYF. The CDR3 region has the DNA TGTGCCAGCAGCCTACAGGGACCCAACGAGCAGTACTTC.

This clonotype was observed many times. The chain joins TRBV7-2 to TRBJ2-7; 9 bases align to TRBD2. CDR3 length: 16 amino acids. The V segment lost 5 bases and the J segment 3 bases; nucleotides outside the gene matches: 11. CDR1 and CDR2 from the germline V gene are SGHTA and FQGNSA. CDR3 protein: CASSLVAGANYYEQYF. CDR3 sequence (DNA): TGTGCCAGCAGCCTAGTAGCGGGAGCGAACTACTACGAGCAGTACTTC.

To note about this clonotype: This may stem from a read error, because a much larger clone lies one nucleotide away. The genes are TRBV6-5 and TRBJ2-2; D gene uncertain. V was pared by 5 bases and J by 6 bases, with 13 bases between. Germline V gene lookup returns CDR1 MNHEY and CDR2 SVGAGI. The CDR3 totals 14 residues. CDR3 residues: CASSHFSNAGELFF. Here the CDR3 DNA reads TGTGCCAGCAGTCACTTTAGCAACGCCGGGGAGCTGTTTTTT.

This clonotype has ten or more counts. This sequence joins TRBV7-2 and TRBJ1-2; 8 nucleotides agree with TRBD1. This CDR3 has 14 amino acids. Germline lookup yields CDR1 SGHTA and CDR2 FQGNSA. V gave up 5 bases and J gave up 3 bases; unmatched junction bases: 5. The CDR3 coding sequence is TGTGCCAGCAGCACCCCGGGACAGGACTATGGCTACACCTTC. The encoded protein is CASSTPGQDYGYTF.